Included here is one T cell receptor beta chain sequence, with context. These data are taken from a study of immune evolution from preneoplasia to lung adenocarcinoma. For the study at large: HLA loss of heterozygosity: roughly 6.6% AIS, about 15% MIA, about 35% ADC, none AAH.

Premalignant or tumor cells were enriched by macro-dissection after pathologic assessment. Assay used: immunoSEQ multiplex PCR; TCRdb lists only in-frame clones, some missing. Here the sample spans about 10,000 clones, more than 75% being singletons. The V end was cut by 0 bases, the J end by 0 bases, with 10 bases between. The CDR3 has 17 residues. Germline CDR1 and CDR2: SGDLS and YYNGEE. Sequenced material: FFPE invasive lung adenocarcinoma tissue. This receptor was identified in a person between 65 and 80 years old with invasive lung adenocarcinoma. Some clones in this sample may be carry-over from other donors' samples. This sequence joins TRBV9 and TRBJ2-6; tentatively, D is TRBD1 or TRBD2 (6 bases each). DNA of the CDR3: TGTGCCAGCAGCGTAGCTACGGGGGCCTCTGGGGCCAACGTCCTGACTTTC. It yields the protein CASSVATGASGANVLTF.